This section outlines one T cell receptor beta chain sequence together with its context. These data are taken from a study of T cells in Graves' hyperthyroidism and ophthalmopathy. As for the study in general: Peripheral blood sampling occurred at initial diagnosis, before any treatment.

From RNA transcripts, TCR beta CDR3 regions were amplified. A set of HTBI primers served as the primers for a first-round RT-PCR of the TCR CDR3. TCRdb re-derived calls from the multiplex PCR reads in MiXCR, one entry per CDR3 protein. This sample has about 480,000 distinct CDR3 sequences; approximately 15% occur once, and the top ten carry around a sixth. Germline lookup yields CDR1 SGHTA and CDR2 FQGNSA. Trimming removed 5 bases at V and 8 bases at J, with 13 bases between. This CDR3 comprises 13 residues. Sequencing was carried out using blood. The chain recombines TRBV7-2 with TRBJ2-1; D gene unclear. The sequence came from a woman younger than 30 with Graves' hyperthyroidism. CDR3 protein: CASSADSPYEQFF. CDR3 bases: TGTGCCAGCAGCGCAGACTCTCCCTATGAGCAGTTCTTC.